This TCR beta chain is drawn from a study of persistence of HIV-infected CD4 T cells. General study findings and limits: TCR analyses could not target the rare provirus-carrying CMV-responding cells.

This clone occurred a few times. What it binds is not known. Germline V lookup: CDR1 SGHDT, CDR2 YYEEEE. V lost 0 bases, J lost 2 bases, and 8 bases lay in between. The CDR3 has 14 residues. Anti-CD3/anti-CD28 beads served as a nonspecific positive control stimulus. CD4+ T cells upregulating both CD40 ligand and CD69 were sorted as responding cells. Stimulated PBMCs had first been depleted of CD8+ T cells. Anti-CD28/CD49d costimulation, CD40-blocking antibody and enfuvirtide were given to CD8-depleted PBMCs for 18 hours. This was the immunoSEQ version 4 assay in survey mode. Genomic DNA was diluted to 9 to 10 ng/uL, up to 1 ug per sample. Sequencing used immunoSEQ multiplex PCR; TCRdb keeps in-frame clones, though not all of them. The table has about 45,000 clones, 80% to 90% seen once.

The origin of this receptor is an adult woman with HIV who was CMV-seropositive. The sequencing here drew on CD4+ T cells sorted from PBMCs after 18-hour stimulation, taken from a patient who received antiretroviral therapy. This sequence joins TRBV5-6 and TRBJ1-1; D is ambiguous. CDR3 in amino acids: CASSLVRSNTEAFF. In nucleotides, the CDR3 is TGTGCCAGCAGCTTGGTTCGGTCCAACACTGAAGCTTTCTTT.